The T cell receptor (beta chain) under discussion was sequenced for a study of blood T cell repertoires in COVID-19. Study summary: Samples of COVID-19 (acute and convalescent) were obtained from the United States, Italy and Spain.

The length of the CDR3 is 14 residues. The V end lost 4 bases, the J end lost 0 bases, and 12 bases lay between the germline ends. Germline CDR1 and CDR2: SQVTM and ANQGSEA. The assay was immunoSEQ multiplex PCR, and TCRdb's table has in-frame clones only and misses some. The data show under 130,000 clones, roughly 82% seen once. This receptor was taken from a human donor in a cohort sampled during active COVID-19. V usage is TRBV29-1 and J usage is TRBJ1-1; D is perhaps TRBD1 (6 bases). Sequenced material: peripheral blood. CDR3 loop: CSVGGQTMNTEAFF. The CDR3 DNA reads TGCAGCGTTGGGGGACAAACCATGAACACTGAAGCTTTCTTT.